One and the same sample provided the 9 T cell receptor beta chains below, sequenced in a study of cytomegalovirus exposure and HLA in healthy donors. PCR was performed using 60 Vbeta and 13 Jbeta primers. Using immunoSEQ multiplex PCR, the repertoire was profiled, and TCRdb retains in-frame clones only, with some absent. This table holds roughly 63,000 clones, about three quarters found once. The sequenced material came from PBMCs. All receptors derive from a man in his fifties in good health and CMV-seropositive.

This clone has just a few counts. This chain connects TRBV19 to TRBJ1-2; 12 positions agree with TRBD1. The CDR3 loop spans 14 amino acids. Trimming removed 3 bases from V and 5 bases from J; junction bases left unmatched: 1. Germline V gene sequence: CDR1 LNHDA, CDR2 SQIVND (reference sequence). The CDR3 protein is CASSMGQGAYGYTF. The DNA of the CDR3 is TGTGCCAGTAGTATGGGACAGGGGGCATATGGCTACACCTTC.

The chain links TRBV6-6 to TRBJ1-6; maybe TRBD1 (5 bases). The CDR3 consists of 15 residues. Per the germline V gene, CDR1 is MNHNY and CDR2 is SVGAGI (reference sequence). Trimming shortened V by 2 bases and J by 6 bases, and 11 bases separated the two germline ends. The CDR3 loop is CASSYPTGGNSPLHF. CDR3 sequence (DNA): TGTGCCAGCAGTTACCCGACCGGGGGTAATTCACCCCTCCACTTT.

There are a few counts of this clone. The V call is TRBV2, the J call TRBJ1-5; 8 positions match TRBD1. CDR3 length: 14 amino acids. Per the germline V gene, CDR1 is SNHLY and CDR2 is FYNNEI. The junction had 7 bases not matched to a gene; V was cut back by 6 bases and J by 6 bases. The chain's CDR3 is CASSFQGAGQPQHF. The CDR3 DNA reads TGTGCCAGCAGCTTTCAGGGGGCCGGTCAGCCCCAGCATTTT.

The chain recombines TRBV6-5 with TRBJ1-2; 8 nucleotides agree with TRBD1. CDR1 is MNHEY, CDR2 SVGAGI, per germline. The CDR3 totals 12 residues. V shed 2 bases and J 10 bases; nucleotides not matched to a gene: 3. The chain's CDR3 is CASSYGQGFYTF. CDR3 DNA sequence: TGTGCCAGCAGTTACGGACAGGGATTCTACACCTTC.

The chain employs TRBV20-1 and TRBJ1-1, with a weak D call TRBD1 (5 bases). The V gene's germline CDR1 is DFQATT and CDR2 SNEGSKA (reference sequence). V lost 6 bases to trimming and J lost 1 base, with 6 bases between them. CDR3 length: 11 amino acids. CDR3 amino acids: CSADKNTEAFF. As DNA, the CDR3 is TGCAGTGCGGACAAGAACACTGAAGCTTTCTTT.

Concerning this clone: Since the CDR3 does not end with the conserved phenylalanine or tryptophan, this likely comes from a read error. The limits of the CDR3 on the DNA are not certain, so only TCRdb's listed CDR3 is given. This chain links TRBV20-1 with TRBJ1-1; the table assigns TRBD1, which was not confirmed against the DNA. Germline CDR1 reads DFQATT; CDR2 reads SNEGSKA (reference sequence). The CDR3 is 11 amino acids long, termini counted. CDR3: CSARAGPEALV.

This chain connects TRBV7-9 to TRBJ1-4, with TRBD1 matching over 8 bases. The germline CDR1 and CDR2 sequences are SEHNR and FQNEAQ (reference sequence). This CDR3 is 16 amino acids long. Trimming took 5 bases from V and 1 from J; bases not matched to a gene: 6. The CDR3 region has the DNA TGTGCCAGCAGCAGAGGACAGGGAATAACTAATGAAAAACTGTTTTTT. Residues: CASSRGQGITNEKLFF.

The chain employs TRBV7-9 and TRBJ1-2; 9 nucleotides align to TRBD1. Germline V lookup: CDR1 SEHNR, CDR2 FQNEAQ (reference sequence). This CDR3 has 13 residues. The ends lost 5 bases at V and 8 bases at J; junction bases unmatched: 6. The CDR3 is CASSPRDRDGYTF. CDR3 coding DNA: TGTGCCAGCAGCCCTAGGGACAGGGACGGCTACACCTTC.

This clone has more than one count but fewer than ten. One junction end does not reproduce the germline sequence, and a read error may be involved. CDR3 sequence: CVSSYSGEGWITEALF. CDR3 DNA: TGTGTCAGCAGTTACTCCGGGGAGGGGTGGATCACTGAAGCTTTGTTT. The chain couples TRBV6-5 to TRBJ1-1; D perhaps matches TRBD1 (5 bases). This CDR3 has 16 residues. CDR1 is MNHEY and CDR2 is SVGAGI in the germline V gene.